This T cell receptor beta chain was captured in a study of graft-versus-host responses after intestinal transplantation. About the study: Recipients had multivisceral, liver-intestinal, or isolated intestinal transplants. Anti-thymocyte globulin served as induction for all recipients, who then took tacrolimus and steroids for approximately three years. Broader study findings: Allograft clonal ratios (graft-versus-host to host-versus-graft) were high in patients who had graft-donor T cell macrochimerism. Recipient marrow held GvH clones, some first seen in ileum or blood.

Of note for this clone: Antigen: not known.

The V gene's germline CDR1 is GTSNPN and CDR2 SVGIG (reference sequence). This CDR3 is 14 amino acids long. The J segment lost 2 bases and the V segment lost 8 bases, leaving 10 bases of the junction unmatched. The table came from immunoSEQ multiplex PCR; TCRdb's copy has only in-frame clones and leaves some out. The data hold tens of thousands of clones, with approximately 93% observed a single time. The starting material was unstimulated CD4+ T cells sorted from spleen or lymph node cells, obtained before transplant. The V call is TRBV30, the J call TRBJ2-3, with 7 bases matching TRBD2. This TCR was sampled from a human donor who was the organ donor for an intestinal transplant. The CDR3 coding sequence is TGTGCCCGGAACGGCGGGGGATTCACAGATACGCAGTATTTT. This translates into CARNGGGFTDTQYF.